These 22 T cell receptor beta chains share one sample of origin, sequenced in a study of response to subunit inactivated influenza vaccine. Each CDR3 protein is one row after TCRdb ran MiXCR on the RT-PCR reads. The sample lists 550,000 to 600,000 distinct CDR3 sequences, approximately 10% occurring once. The sample in question was PBMCs from blood, obtained on the day of vaccination. These receptors all come from a man over 45 who received an inactivated influenza vaccine.

This clonotype was picked up a small number of times. The rearrangement joins TRBV25-1 to TRBJ2-7; 9 bases align to TRBD1. J gave up 2 bases and V 1 base, and 3 bases lay outside the gene matches. The CDR3 extends over 15 amino acids. The V gene's germline CDR1 is MGHDK and CDR2 SYGVNS. For the CDR3, the DNA is TGTGCCAGCAGTGAATCCGGGACAGGGACCTACGAGCAGTACTTC. The encoded protein is CASSESGTGTYEQYF.

The chain joins TRBV4-2 to TRBJ1-4; 8 bases are a match to TRBD1. The CDR3 extends over 15 amino acids. V shed 0 bases and J 8 bases; nucleotides not matched to a gene: 5. Looked up from germline, CDR1 is LGHNA and CDR2 is YNFKEQ. CDR3 nucleotide sequence: TGTGCCAGCAGCCAAGACCGACAGGGGTTGGAAAAACTGTTTTTT. It yields the protein CASSQDRQGLEKLFF.

This clonotype has just a few counts. The chain employs TRBV10-3 and TRBJ2-7, with D perhaps TRBD1 (5 bases). Trimming left V 6 bases short and J 1 base short, with 13 bases between. Looked up from germline, CDR1 is ENHRY and CDR2 is SYGVKD. The CDR3 has 14 residues. CDR3 in amino acids: CAIRRQGISYEQYF. CDR3 nucleotide sequence: TGTGCCATCAGAAGGCAGGGTATATCCTACGAGCAGTACTTC.

J is TRBJ1-2 and V is TRBV2; TRBD1 might be the D (6 bases). Per germline, CDR1 SNHLY and CDR2 FYNNEI. The CDR3 runs 13 residues. Trimming left V 2 bases short and J 8 bases short, with 12 bases between. The CDR3 DNA reads TGTGCCAGCAGTGAATCGACAGGCGTCGGCTACACCTTC. Translating it yields CASSESTGVGYTF.

This chain links TRBV12-3 or TRBV12-4 with TRBJ2-7, with 7 positions matching TRBD1. V shed 5 bases, J shed 2 bases, and the junction held 9 bases outside the gene matches. This CDR3 has 15 residues. Here the CDR3 reads CASSPGQEAAYEQYF. The DNA of the CDR3 is TGTGCCAGCAGTCCAGGACAGGAGGCGGCCTACGAGCAGTACTTC.

The chain has TRBV12-3 or TRBV12-4 and TRBJ2-7, with TRBD2 as a possible D gene (6 bases). This CDR3 spans 14 amino acids. Deletions cut 3 bases from V and 6 bases from J, with 15 bases between. The CDR3 DNA reads TGTGCCAGCAGTTTCGGGGGAGGCTCCGCCGAGCAGTACTTC. Translation gives CASSFGGGSAEQYF.

There are a few counts of this clonotype. This sequence joins TRBV15 and TRBJ2-2; D is unclear. This CDR3 has 17 residues. Trimming took 2 bases from V and 1 from J, leaving 14 bases between them. The germline V gene encodes CDR1 LNHNV and CDR2 YYDKDF (reference sequence). The CDR3 nucleotides read TGTGCCACCAGCAGATCCCCTCTCACACGGAACACCGGGGAGCTGTTTTTT. It specifies CATSRSPLTRNTGELFF. Full variable domain (rest looked up from reference TRBV15 and TRBJ2-2): DAMVIQNPRYQVTQFGKPVTLSCSQTLNHNVMYWYQQKSSQAPKLLFHYYDKDFNNEADTPDNFQSRRPNTSFCFLDIRSPGLGDTAMYLCATSRSPLTRNTGELFFGEGSRLTVL.

This clonotype was counted ten times or more. The rearrangement uses TRBV29-1 and TRBJ2-7, with 9 bases fitting TRBD1. The ends lost 2 bases at V and 2 bases at J; junction bases unmatched: 7. The germline CDR1 and CDR2 sequences are SQVTM and ANQGSEA. This CDR3 is built from 15 residues. The CDR3 region has the DNA TGCAGCGTTGAAACAGGGGGCATCCCCCCCTACGAGCAGTACTTC. Amino acid sequence: CSVETGGIPPYEQYF.

This clonotype was found a few times. CDR3 in amino acids: CASSSGQMGEQYF. CDR3 sequence (DNA): TGCGCCAGCAGCTCCGGACAAATGGGAGAGCAGTACTTC. J is TRBJ2-7 and V is TRBV5-1; tentative D call: TRBD1 (5 bases). V was trimmed by 3 bases and J by 7 bases, leaving 14 bases between them. Germline lookup yields CDR1 SGHRS and CDR2 YFSETQ. The CDR3 runs 13 residues.

The CDR3 loop is CASSPSAGRALYEQYF. CDR3 nucleotides: TGTGCCAGCTCACCTAGTGCGGGGAGGGCACTTTACGAGCAGTACTTC. The V gene is TRBV18, the J gene TRBJ2-7, with TRBD2 matching over 7 bases. Germline lookup yields CDR1 KGHSH and CDR2 LQKENI. V lost 3 bases, J lost 4 bases, and 12 bases stayed unmatched. This CDR3 has 16 residues.

This clonotype was detected only a few times. The chain uses TRBV12-3 or TRBV12-4 and TRBJ2-2; TRBD1 might be the D (5 bases). There are 16 residues in the CDR3. V was shortened by 3 bases and J by 4 bases, with 15 bases between the two germline ends. CDR3 nucleotides: TGTGCCAGCAGTTTTAGGCAGGGTAGTGGCACCGGGGAGCTGTTTTTT. It translates to CASSFRQGSGTGELFF.

This clonotype was seen more than once but under ten times. The chain combines TRBV7-9 with TRBJ2-1, with TRBD2 matching 12 bases. V gave up 2 bases and J gave up 7 bases; unmatched junction bases: 3. Germline V lookup: CDR1 SEHNR, CDR2 FQNEAQ (reference sequence). The CDR3 runs 15 residues. CDR3 sequence (DNA): TGTGCCAGCAGCTTACCTAGCGGGAGGGGTAATGAGCAGTTCTTC. Translating it yields CASSLPSGRGNEQFF.

This clonotype has a handful of counts. The rearrangement joins TRBV28 to TRBJ1-3, with D perhaps matching TRBD1 (5 bases). This CDR3 contains 15 residues. In germline, CDR1 is MDHEN, CDR2 SYDVKM. The V end lost 7 bases, the J end lost 2 bases, and 15 bases lay between the germline ends. The DNA of the CDR3 is TGTGCCAGCACTTTCCCATCGGGGGCTGGAAACACCATATATTTT. The encoded protein is CASTFPSGAGNTIYF.

This chain uses TRBV15 with TRBJ2-1; D is ambiguous. V was shortened by 0 bases and J by 3 bases, with 12 bases between the two germline ends. This CDR3 has 16 amino acids. From germline, CDR1 is LNHNV and CDR2 YYDKDF (reference sequence). Here the CDR3 reads CATSRDHRVYYNEQFF. For the CDR3, the DNA is TGTGCCACCAGCAGAGATCACCGGGTCTACTACAATGAGCAGTTCTTC.

In this sample, this clonotype turned up a few times. The chain combines TRBV6-5 with TRBJ2-7; 8 bases align to TRBD1. Germline CDR1 reads MNHEY; CDR2 reads SVGAGI. This CDR3 has 15 amino acids. V shed 5 bases, J shed 3 bases, and the junction held 9 bases outside the gene matches. For the CDR3, the DNA is TGTGCCAGCAGTCACGGGACAGGAGAATACTACGAGCAGTACTTC. Its protein is CASSHGTGEYYEQYF.

The chain employs TRBV20-1 and TRBJ2-7; no clear D gene. This CDR3 is built from 12 residues. V lost 0 bases to trimming and J lost 7 bases, with 10 bases between them. The germline V gene encodes CDR1 DFQATT and CDR2 SNEGSKA (reference sequence). The CDR3 region is CSARDGNGEQYF. The CDR3 DNA follows: TGCAGTGCTAGAGATGGCAACGGTGAGCAGTACTTC.

This clonotype came up a few times. The J gene is TRBJ2-5, the V gene TRBV7-2, with D possibly being TRBD1 (5 bases). Germline assignment: CDR1 SGHTA and CDR2 FQGNSA. With 5 bases removed from V and 3 bases from J, the gap between germline ends came to 19 bases. CDR3 size: 16 residues. The CDR3 here is CASSLDGAPWEETQYF. The CDR3 region has the DNA TGTGCCAGCAGCCTTGATGGGGCCCCCTGGGAAGAGACCCAGTACTTC.

This clonotype was observed a handful of times. This chain's CDR3 is CSARTSGAAAVGTDTQYF. The CDR3 bases are TGCAGTGCTAGGACTAGCGGGGCGGCGGCGGTAGGCACAGATACGCAGTATTTT. The chain uses TRBV20-1 and TRBJ2-3; 11 bases are shared with TRBD2. Germline-derived CDR1 and CDR2 are DFQATT and SNEGSKA (reference sequence). This CDR3 has 18 amino acids. The V segment lost 3 bases and the J segment 1 base; nucleotides outside the gene matches: 12.

The sample holds a few counts of this clonotype. V usage is TRBV27 and J usage is TRBJ2-7, with D unclear. The V end lost 4 bases, the J end lost 2 bases, and 9 bases lay between the germline ends. The CDR3 contains 13 residues. Germline CDR1 reads MNHEY; CDR2 reads SMNVEV (reference sequence). The CDR3: CASSSGFTYEQYF. The CDR3 nucleotides read TGTGCCAGCAGTTCCGGATTCACCTACGAGCAGTACTTC.

Only a few counts were recorded for this clonotype. V is TRBV15 and J is TRBJ2-2; possible D gene TRBD1, 6 bases. Trimming left V 6 bases short and J 3 bases short, with 8 bases between. Germline lookup yields CDR1 LNHNV and CDR2 YYDKDF (reference sequence). The CDR3 covers 13 residues. CDR3 sequence (DNA): TGTGCCACCAGGGCAGGGGACACCGGGGAGCTGTTTTTT. Amino acid sequence: CATRAGDTGELFF.

This clonotype occurred many times. The chain combines TRBV5-1 with TRBJ2-7; D is undetermined. V was shortened by 0 bases and J by 2 bases, with 12 bases between the two germline ends. Per the germline V gene, CDR1 is SGHRS and CDR2 is YFSETQ. The CDR3 has 15 amino acids. As DNA, the CDR3 is TGCGCCAGCAGCTTGGATGGCGACGGACCCTACGAGCAGTACTTC. As protein: CASSLDGDGPYEQYF.

This clonotype was seen at least ten times. This chain connects TRBV7-8 to TRBJ2-2, with a tentative D call TRBD1 (6 bases). Germline V gene lookup returns CDR1 SGHVS and CDR2 FQNEAQ. V was clipped by 4 bases and J by 4 bases, with 25 bases between them. This CDR3 is 19 amino acids long. DNA of the CDR3: TGTGCCAGCAGCTCTGACAGGTTCCTTGACCCTAAGCCCACCGGGGAGCTGTTTTTT. This codes for CASSSDRFLDPKPTGELFF.